This passage covers 6 T cell receptor beta chains from one sample sequenced in a study of early T cells in non-severe SARS-CoV-2 infection. TCRdb re-derived calls from the 5' RACE reads in MiXCR, one entry per CDR3 protein. The table includes about 48,000 distinct CDR3 sequences, 8.5% to 10% detected once. The sequencing input was whole blood. The receptor set was obtained from an adult who was a healthcare worker with PCR-confirmed SARS-CoV-2 infection or an uninfected control (not recorded which).

This clonotype has a count of ten or more. This chain connects TRBV2 to TRBJ2-7; 11 nucleotides align to TRBD2. CDR1 is SNHLY, CDR2 FYNNEI, per germline. The J segment lost 3 bases and the V segment lost 6 bases, leaving 7 bases of the junction unmatched. The CDR3 extends over 15 amino acids. The chain's CDR3 is CASSATSGSIYEQYF. In DNA, the CDR3 is TGTGCCAGCAGCGCTACTAGCGGGAGTATCTACGAGCAGTACTTC.

This clonotype was detected ten times or more. The gene calls are TRBV7-9 and TRBJ2-3; D is perhaps TRBD1 or TRBD2 (5 bases each). Germline V gene lookup returns CDR1 SEHNR and CDR2 FQNEAQ (reference sequence). Trimming took 5 bases from V and 0 from J, leaving 12 bases between them. This CDR3 has 15 residues. The CDR3 here is CASSLGAVSTDTQYF. CDR3 nucleotide sequence: TGTGCCAGCAGCCTCGGGGCAGTCAGCACAGATACGCAGTATTTT.

This clonotype was counted ten times or more. V gene TRBV27 combines with J gene TRBJ2-1; 14 bases agree with TRBD2. Germline values: CDR1 MNHEY, CDR2 SMNVEV (reference sequence). The CDR3 has 14 amino acids. V shed 8 bases, J shed 6 bases, and the junction held 3 bases outside the gene matches. CDR3 amino acids: CASRLAGGSNEQFF. The CDR3 DNA reads as TGTGCCAGCCGACTAGCGGGAGGGTCCAATGAGCAGTTCTTC.

This clonotype came up many times. The rearrangement joins TRBV20-1 to TRBJ2-1; the match to TRBD2 covers 9 bases. This CDR3 has 14 amino acids. Germline CDR1 is DFQATT and CDR2 is SNEGSKA (reference sequence). V lost 6 bases, J lost 6 bases, and 9 bases stayed unmatched. The CDR3 loop is CSASKREALNEQFF. The CDR3 DNA reads TGCAGTGCCTCCAAGCGGGAGGCCCTCAATGAGCAGTTCTTC.

Many counts were recorded for this clonotype. V and J are TRBV21-1 and TRBJ2-7. TRBV21-1 is tagged as a pseudogene. The CDR3 has 11 residues. CDR3 region: CASSKPDEQYF. CDR3 sequence (DNA): TGTGCCAGCAGCAAGCCGGACGAGCAGTACTTC.

This clonotype has ten or more counts. The chain links TRBV29-1 to TRBJ2-7; 7 bases match TRBD1. There are 13 residues in the CDR3. CDR1 SQVTM and CDR2 ANQGSEA come from the germline V gene. With 2 bases clipped from V and 6 bases from J, the junction kept 7 bases outside the gene matches. The CDR3 spells CSVELTGAGEQYF. CDR3 sequence (DNA): TGCAGCGTTGAACTAACAGGGGCCGGCGAGCAGTACTTC.